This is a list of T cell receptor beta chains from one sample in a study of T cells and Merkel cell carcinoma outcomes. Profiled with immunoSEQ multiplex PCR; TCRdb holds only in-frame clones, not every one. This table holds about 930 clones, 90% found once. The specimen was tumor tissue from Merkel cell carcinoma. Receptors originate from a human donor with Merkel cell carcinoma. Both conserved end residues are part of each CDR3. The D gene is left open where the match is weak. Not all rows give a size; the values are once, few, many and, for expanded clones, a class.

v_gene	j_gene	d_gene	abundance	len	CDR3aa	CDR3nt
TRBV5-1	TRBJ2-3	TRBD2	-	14	CASSLAGGTDTQYF	TGCGCCAGCAGCTTGGCGGGAGGGACAGATACGCAGTATTTT
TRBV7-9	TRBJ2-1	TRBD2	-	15	CASSPSGRIYNEQFF	TGTGCCAGCAGCCCTAGCGGGAGAATTTACAATGAGCAGTTCTTC
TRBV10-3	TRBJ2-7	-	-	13	CAINLGDAYEQYF	TGTGCCATCAATTTGGGCGATGCCTACGAGCAGTACTTC
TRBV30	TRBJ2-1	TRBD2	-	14	CAWSAYTSGSRQFF	TGTGCCTGGAGTGCATATACTAGCGGGAGTAGGCAGTTCTTC
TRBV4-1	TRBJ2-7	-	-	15	CASSQETESSYEQYF	TGCGCCAGCAGCCAAGAAACCGAGAGCTCCTACGAGCAGTACTTC
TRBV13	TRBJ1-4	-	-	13	CASSFGQLEKLFF	TGTGCCAGCAGCTTTGGACAGCTAGAAAAACTGTTTTTT
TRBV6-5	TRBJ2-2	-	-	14	CASSYGSGTGELFF	TGTGCCAGCAGTTACGGTTCAGGGACCGGGGAGCTGTTTTTT
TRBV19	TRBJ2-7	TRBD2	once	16	CASSISAGGALHEQYF	TGTGCCAGTAGTATATCAGCGGGAGGCGCCCTCCATGAGCAGTACTTC
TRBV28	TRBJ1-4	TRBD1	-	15	CASSPQGATNEKLFF	TGTGCCAGCAGCCCTCAGGGGGCAACTAATGAAAAACTGTTTTTT
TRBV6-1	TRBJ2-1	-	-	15	CASGTLRPPNNEQFF	TGTGCCAGCGGAACCCTCAGGCCCCCTAACAATGAGCAGTTCTTC
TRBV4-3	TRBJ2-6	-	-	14	CATSQGTGANVLTF	TGCGCCACATCCCAGGGGACTGGGGCCAACGTCCTGACTTTC
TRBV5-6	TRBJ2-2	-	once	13	CASSFGRTGELFF	TGTGCCAGCAGCTTCGGTAGGACCGGGGAGCTGTTTTTT
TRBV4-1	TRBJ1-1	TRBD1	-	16	CASSRGQGNAYTEAFF	TGCGCCAGCAGCCGGGGACAGGGAAACGCCTACACTGAAGCTTTCTTT
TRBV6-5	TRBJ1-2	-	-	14	CASSYSSGNYGYTF	TGTGCCAGCAGTTACTCCTCAGGGAACTATGGCTACACCTTC
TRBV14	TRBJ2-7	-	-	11	CASSNSYEQYF	TGTGCCAGCAGCAACTCCTACGAGCAGTACTTC
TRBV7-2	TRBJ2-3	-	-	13	CASSPWMEDTQYF	TGTGCCAGCAGCCCGTGGATGGAGGATACGCAGTATTTT
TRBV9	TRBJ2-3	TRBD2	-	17	CASSAYKIAGAADTQYF	TGTGCCAGCAGCGCCTACAAAATAGCGGGAGCCGCAGATACGCAGTATTTT
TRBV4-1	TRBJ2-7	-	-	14	CASSWSSRGYEQYF	TGCGCCAGCAGTTGGTCCTCCAGGGGCTACGAGCAGTACTTC
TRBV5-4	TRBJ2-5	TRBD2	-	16	CASSLELAGGQETQYF	TGTGCCAGCAGCTTGGAACTAGCGGGAGGACAAGAGACCCAGTACTTC
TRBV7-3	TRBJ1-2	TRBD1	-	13	CASSLRGGRGYTF	TGTGCCAGCAGCTTAAGAGGGGGCAGAGGCTACACCTTC
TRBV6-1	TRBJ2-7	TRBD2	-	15	CASRRAGLAGYEQYF	TGTGCCAGCAGGAGGGCGGGACTAGCGGGCTACGAGCAGTACTTC
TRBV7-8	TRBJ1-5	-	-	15	CASSLRPMTDGPQHF	TGTGCCAGCAGCCTCCGACCGATGACAGACGGGCCCCAGCATTTT
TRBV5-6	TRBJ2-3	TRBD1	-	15	CASSLVVGQSDTQYF	TGTGCCAGCAGCTTGGTAGTGGGACAGAGCGATACGCAGTATTTT
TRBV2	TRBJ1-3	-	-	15	CASSEPGTAGNTIYF	TGTGCCAGCAGTGAACCGGGGACGGCTGGAAACACCATATATTTT
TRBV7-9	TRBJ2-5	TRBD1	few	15	CASSSLDRFGETQYF	TGTGCCAGCAGCTCCCTGGACAGGTTCGGGGAGACCCAGTACTTC
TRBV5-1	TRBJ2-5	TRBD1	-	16	CASSLWGQGVGETQYF	TGCGCCAGCAGCTTGTGGGGACAGGGCGTGGGAGAGACCCAGTACTTC
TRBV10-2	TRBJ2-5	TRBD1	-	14	CAGSRDRYFQTQYF	TGCGCCGGTTCCCGGGACAGATATTTTCAGACCCAGTACTTC